Listed below are T cell receptor beta chains from one sample, sequenced in a study of cytomegalovirus exposure and HLA in healthy donors. Generated by immunoSEQ multiplex PCR, the TCRdb table keeps only in-frame clones and is missing some. Its table lists about 200,000 clones. The sequenced sample was PBMCs. The receptors here all came from a girl aged 2 to 10 in good health and CMV-seropositive. CDR3s include the opening cysteine and the closing phenylalanine or tryptophan. The D gene is left open where the match is weak.

CDR3: CASSYGAGSSYEQYF; DNA: TGTGCCAGCAGCTACGGAGCGGGGTCCTCCTACGAGCAGTACTTC; D: TRBD2; V: TRBV7-9; J: TRBJ2-7
CDR3: CASSLGVTGANVLTF; DNA: TGTGCCAGCAGTTTGGGAGTTACTGGGGCCAACGTCCTGACTTTC; D: NA; V: TRBV28; J: TRBJ2-6
CDR3: CASSQRAVNTLPANEKLFF; DNA: TGTGCCAGCAGCCAGAGGGCGGTGAACACCTTGCCTGCTAATGAAAAACTGTTTTTT; D: NA; V: TRBV14; J: TRBJ1-4
CDR3: CASSLGVTGNTIYF; DNA: TGTGCCAGCAGTCTAGGGGTTACTGGAAACACCATATATTTT; D: NA; V: TRBV28; J: TRBJ1-3
CDR3: CAISPSGDIYNEQFF; DNA: TGTGCCATCAGTCCTAGCGGGGATATTTACAATGAGCAGTTCTTC; D: TRBD2; V: TRBV10-3; J: TRBJ2-1
CDR3: CAWSPSQLYGYTF; DNA: TGTGCCTGGTCTCCTTCCCAACTCTATGGCTACACCTTC; D: NA; V: TRBV30; J: TRBJ1-2
CDR3: CASSIRGSGANVLTF; DNA: TGTGCCAGTAGTATTAGGGGGTCCGGGGCCAACGTCCTGACTTTC; D: NA; V: TRBV19; J: TRBJ2-6
CDR3: CASSERGFSTDTQYF; DNA: TGTGCCAGCAGTGAACGGGGGTTCTCAACAGATACGCAGTATTTT; D: NA; V: TRBV25-1; J: TRBJ2-3
CDR3: CSVEDSTGAGGYTF; DNA: TGCAGCGTTGAAGATAGTACTGGGGCAGGGGGCTACACCTTC; D: NA; V: TRBV29-1; J: TRBJ1-2
CDR3: CASSISVTDQPQHF; DNA: TGTGCCAGTAGTATAAGTGTGACAGATCAGCCCCAGCATTTT; D: NA; V: TRBV19; J: TRBJ1-5
CDR3: CASRPLPSGGVYEQYF; DNA: TGCGCCAGCAGACCTCTCCCGAGCGGGGGCGTCTACGAGCAGTACTTC; D: TRBD2; V: TRBV4-1; J: TRBJ2-7
CDR3: CASSPLGQNTEAFF; DNA: TGTGCCAGTAGTCCGCTGGGACAGAACACTGAAGCTTTCTTT; D: NA; V: TRBV19; J: TRBJ1-1
CDR3: CASGAMAGGTQYF; DNA: TGTGCCAGCGGAGCTATGGCAGGGGGTACGCAGTATTTT; D: TRBD1; V: TRBV7-9; J: TRBJ2-3
CDR3: CASSFPGGNEKLFF; DNA: TGTGCCAGCAGCTTTCCAGGGGGCAATGAAAAACTGTTTTTT; D: TRBD1; V: TRBV11-2; J: TRBJ1-4
CDR3: CASSEALRNQPQHF; DNA: TGTGCCAGCAGTGAAGCCCTACGCAATCAGCCCCAGCATTTT; D: NA; V: TRBV6-1; J: TRBJ1-5
CDR3: CASSSGQPQHF; DNA: TGTGCCAGTAGTAGTGGCCAGCCCCAGCATTTT; D: NA; V: TRBV19; J: TRBJ1-5
CDR3: CAEGEVGNQPQHF; DNA: TGTGCTGAGGGGGAAGTGGGCAATCAGCCCCAGCATTTT; D: NA; V: TRBV28; J: TRBJ1-5
CDR3: CASSVGSQLGGYEQYF; DNA: TGTGCCAGCAGCGTAGGCAGCCAATTAGGGGGCTACGAGCAGTACTTC; D: NA; V: TRBV9; J: TRBJ2-7
CDR3: CASSPGGPSRDTQYF; DNA: TGTGCCAGCAGTCCGGGAGGGCCAAGCAGAGATACGCAGTATTTT; D: TRBD2; V: TRBV28; J: TRBJ2-3
CDR3: CAISQDSSGANVLTF; DNA: TGTGCCATCAGCCAGGACAGCTCTGGGGCCAACGTCCTGACTTTC; D: NA; V: TRBV10-3; J: TRBJ2-6
CDR3: CASSVAQLSYGYTF; DNA: TGTGCCAGCAGCGTAGCTCAGTTAAGCTATGGCTACACCTTC; D: NA; V: TRBV9; J: TRBJ1-2
CDR3: CASSLAYAGATDTQYF; DNA: TGCGCCAGCAGCTTGGCCTATGCGGGAGCGACAGATACGCAGTATTTT; D: TRBD2; V: TRBV5-1; J: TRBJ2-3